These T cell receptor beta chains were read from a single sample in a study of OX40 agonist ivuxolimab in advanced cancers. The table came from immunoSEQ multiplex PCR; TCRdb's copy has only in-frame clones and leaves some out. The data show 52,000 or so clones, 65% to 85% seen once. Here the sequenced sample was CD4+ or CD8+ T cells sorted from blood, taken in a trial of the OX40 agonist ivuxolimab. These TCRs come from an adult with an advanced solid tumor such as melanoma, head and neck, liver or kidney cancer. The CDR3 runs from the conserved cysteine through the conserved F or W. The order of the fields is clone size, D gene, V gene, J gene, CDR3 protein, CDR3 DNA. A D gene is named only where the DNA matches it firmly. Where a row states a size, it is once, few, many or the class of an expanded clone; other rows omit it.

abundance: .
d_gene: .
v_gene: TRBV7-7
j_gene: TRBJ2-3
CDR3aa: CASSLGRGVTDTQYF
CDR3nt: TGTGCTAGCAGCTTAGGGCGAGGAGTGACAGATACGCAGTATTTT

abundance: .
d_gene: .
v_gene: TRBV2
j_gene: TRBJ1-1
CDR3aa: CAISTQGANTEAFF
CDR3nt: TGTGCCATTTCAACACAGGGAGCGAACACTGAAGCTTTCTTT

abundance: once
d_gene: TRBD1
v_gene: TRBV5-1
j_gene: TRBJ1-1
CDR3aa: CASSWGQGTEAFF
CDR3nt: TGCGCCAGCAGCTGGGGACAGGGTACTGAAGCTTTCTTT

abundance: .
d_gene: .
v_gene: TRBV4-1
j_gene: TRBJ1-2
CDR3aa: CASSQGHRVGGYTF
CDR3nt: TGCGCCAGCAGCCAAGGGCACAGGGTAGGCGGCTACACCTTC

abundance: .
d_gene: .
v_gene: TRBV5-1
j_gene: TRBJ1-1
CDR3aa: CASSLSLRENTEAFF
CDR3nt: TGCGCCAGCAGCTTGTCTCTCAGAGAGAACACTGAAGCTTTCTTT

abundance: once
d_gene: .
v_gene: TRBV7-2
j_gene: TRBJ1-1
CDR3aa: CASSLKRLNTEAFF
CDR3nt: TGTGCCAGCAGCTTAAAACGGCTTAACACTGAAGCTTTCTTT

abundance: .
d_gene: TRBD2
v_gene: TRBV7-9
j_gene: TRBJ2-7
CDR3aa: CASSTSGGSYEQYF
CDR3nt: TGTGCCAGCAGCACTAGCGGAGGTTCCTACGAGCAGTACTTC

abundance: .
d_gene: .
v_gene: TRBV4-1
j_gene: TRBJ1-2
CDR3aa: CASSQTDTMHGYTF
CDR3nt: TGCGCCAGCAGCCAGACAGATACTATGCATGGCTACACCTTC

abundance: once
d_gene: TRBD2
v_gene: TRBV5-4
j_gene: TRBJ2-1
CDR3aa: CASSPEREGHNEQFF
CDR3nt: TGTGCCAGCAGCCCAGAGCGGGAGGGGCACAATGAGCAGTTCTTC

abundance: .
d_gene: TRBD1
v_gene: TRBV27
j_gene: TRBJ1-2
CDR3aa: CASSQTGDGYTF
CDR3nt: TGTGCCAGCAGTCAAACAGGGGACGGCTACACCTTC

abundance: .
d_gene: .
v_gene: TRBV2
j_gene: TRBJ1-1
CDR3aa: CASSERWVLNTEAFF
CDR3nt: TGTGCCAGCAGTGAAAGGTGGGTTTTGAACACTGAAGCTTTCTTT

abundance: .
d_gene: TRBD2
v_gene: TRBV6-1
j_gene: TRBJ2-5
CDR3aa: CASSTSGGTQYF
CDR3nt: TGTGCCAGCAGTACTAGCGGGGGGACCCAGTACTTC

abundance: .
d_gene: .
v_gene: TRBV10-3
j_gene: TRBJ1-2
CDR3aa: CAISVRSLYGYTF
CDR3nt: TGTGCCATCAGTGTGCGGAGCCTCTATGGCTACACCTTC

abundance: once
d_gene: TRBD1
v_gene: TRBV2
j_gene: TRBJ2-5
CDR3aa: CASSFPPGQAQETQYF
CDR3nt: TGTGCCAGTTCCTTTCCTCCGGGACAGGCGCAAGAGACCCAGTACTTC

abundance: .
d_gene: .
v_gene: TRBV20-1
j_gene: TRBJ1-5
CDR3aa: CSAGGSQPQHF
CDR3nt: TGCAGTGCTGGGGGGAGCCAGCCCCAGCATTTT

abundance: few
d_gene: .
v_gene: TRBV29-1
j_gene: TRBJ1-2
CDR3aa: CSVEGGYGYTF
CDR3nt: TGCAGCGTTGAAGGGGGCTATGGCTACACCTTC

abundance: few
d_gene: .
v_gene: TRBV6-4
j_gene: TRBJ1-4
CDR3aa: CASSDGEKLFF
CDR3nt: TGTGCCAGCAGTGACGGGGAAAAACTGTTTTTT

abundance: .
d_gene: .
v_gene: TRBV2
j_gene: TRBJ1-2
CDR3aa: CASSVSGTGIYGYTF
CDR3nt: TGTGCCAGCAGTGTCTCCGGGACTGGCATCTATGGCTACACCTTC

abundance: .
d_gene: TRBD1
v_gene: TRBV27
j_gene: TRBJ1-2
CDR3aa: CASSPTDRVNYGYTF
CDR3nt: TGTGCCAGCAGTCCCACGGACAGGGTAAACTATGGCTACACCTTC

abundance: few
d_gene: .
v_gene: TRBV19
j_gene: TRBJ1-2
CDR3aa: CASSPGLGLTNYGYTF
CDR3nt: TGTGCCAGTAGTCCCGGCCTGGGACTGACTAACTATGGCTACACCTTC

abundance: .
d_gene: .
v_gene: TRBV7-2
j_gene: TRBJ2-7
CDR3aa: CASSLGRGTYEQYF
CDR3nt: TGTGCCAGCAGCTTAGGGAGGGGAACCTACGAGCAGTACTTC

abundance: .
d_gene: .
v_gene: TRBV4-1
j_gene: TRBJ2-1
CDR3aa: CASSQPSKGNEQFF
CDR3nt: TGCGCCAGCAGCCAACCTAGCAAAGGCAATGAGCAGTTCTTC

abundance: .
d_gene: .
v_gene: TRBV6-1
j_gene: TRBJ2-7
CDR3aa: CASSSGTQTGHEQYF
CDR3nt: TGTGCCAGCAGTTCCGGGACCCAGACGGGCCACGAGCAGTACTTC

abundance: .
d_gene: .
v_gene: TRBV7-2
j_gene: TRBJ2-6
CDR3aa: CASSLRYSTSGANVLTF
CDR3nt: TGTGCCAGCAGCTTACGCTATAGTACCTCCGGGGCCAACGTCCTGACTTTC

abundance: .
d_gene: TRBD1
v_gene: TRBV28
j_gene: TRBJ2-7
CDR3aa: CASRRQGVSYEQYF
CDR3nt: TGTGCCAGTCGGCGACAGGGGGTCTCCTACGAGCAGTACTTC

abundance: .
d_gene: TRBD1
v_gene: TRBV5-1
j_gene: TRBJ2-3
CDR3aa: CASSGRQGDADTQYF
CDR3nt: TGCGCCAGCAGCGGGCGACAGGGGGATGCAGATACGCAGTATTTT

abundance: .
d_gene: .
v_gene: TRBV29-1
j_gene: TRBJ2-7
CDR3aa: CSVEDNTPLEQYF
CDR3nt: TGCAGCGTTGAAGACAACACTCCTTTGGAGCAGTACTTC

abundance: once
d_gene: TRBD2
v_gene: TRBV28
j_gene: TRBJ2-3
CDR3aa: CASSSKTSGTDTQYF
CDR3nt: TGTGCCAGCAGTTCCAAGACTAGCGGCACAGATACGCAGTATTTT

abundance: .
d_gene: TRBD1
v_gene: TRBV5-6
j_gene: TRBJ1-1
CDR3aa: CASSSTGRVRDTEAFF
CDR3nt: TGTGCCAGCAGCTCGACAGGGCGAGTGCGGGACACTGAAGCTTTCTTT

abundance: .
d_gene: .
v_gene: TRBV28
j_gene: TRBJ1-5
CDR3aa: CASRVSDQPQHF
CDR3nt: TGTGCCAGCAGGGTGTCAGATCAGCCCCAGCATTTT

abundance: .
d_gene: .
v_gene: TRBV7-9
j_gene: TRBJ2-1
CDR3aa: CASSLTTVGTLNEQFF
CDR3nt: TGTGCCAGCAGCTTAACGACTGTCGGGACCCTCAATGAGCAGTTCTTC

abundance: .
d_gene: .
v_gene: TRBV7-2
j_gene: TRBJ2-6
CDR3aa: CASSLGLSGANVLTF
CDR3nt: TGTGCCAGCAGCTTAGGTCTCTCTGGGGCCAACGTCCTGACTTTC

abundance: .
d_gene: TRBD1
v_gene: TRBV5-5
j_gene: TRBJ1-1
CDR3aa: CASSLGTGKSAFF
CDR3nt: TGTGCCAGCAGCTTAGGGACAGGGAAATCTGCTTTCTTT

abundance: once
d_gene: .
v_gene: TRBV13
j_gene: TRBJ2-1
CDR3aa: CASSVGTPIFSYNEQFF
CDR3nt: TGTGCCAGCAGCGTCGGGACACCAATCTTCTCCTACAATGAGCAGTTCTTC

abundance: .
d_gene: TRBD2
v_gene: TRBV7-3
j_gene: TRBJ2-7
CDR3aa: CASSLSSGPNEQYF
CDR3nt: TGTGCCAGCAGCTTGTCTAGCGGGCCCAACGAGCAGTACTTC

abundance: .
d_gene: .
v_gene: TRBV5-4
j_gene: TRBJ2-3
CDR3aa: CASSMGGTITDTQYF
CDR3nt: TGTGCCAGCAGCATGGGTGGGACCATCACAGATACGCAGTATTTT

abundance: .
d_gene: TRBD2
v_gene: TRBV18
j_gene: TRBJ2-3
CDR3aa: CASSPRLATDTQYF
CDR3nt: TGTGCCAGCTCACCTAGACTAGCGACAGATACGCAGTATTTT

abundance: .
d_gene: .
v_gene: TRBV28
j_gene: TRBJ2-5
CDR3aa: CASSSQQGSLETQYF
CDR3nt: TGTGCCAGCAGTTCACAACAGGGAAGTTTGGAGACCCAGTACTTC

abundance: .
d_gene: .
v_gene: TRBV4-2
j_gene: TRBJ2-4
CDR3aa: CASSQDSATGRDIQYF
CDR3nt: TGTGCCAGCAGCCAAGACTCGGCGACCGGAAGAGACATTCAGTACTTC

abundance: .
d_gene: TRBD1
v_gene: TRBV5-5
j_gene: TRBJ1-2
CDR3aa: CASSFDGQGVSYGYTF
CDR3nt: TGTGCCAGCAGCTTTGACGGACAGGGAGTTTCCTATGGCTACACCTTC

abundance: .
d_gene: .
v_gene: TRBV5-5
j_gene: TRBJ2-5
CDR3aa: CASSLAGQTQYF
CDR3nt: TGTGCCAGCAGCTTGGCGGGGCAGACCCAGTACTTC

abundance: .
d_gene: TRBD2
v_gene: TRBV29-1
j_gene: TRBJ2-1
CDR3aa: CSARGLGAYNEQFF
CDR3nt: TGCAGCGCCCGGGGACTAGGTGCCTACAATGAGCAGTTCTTC

abundance: .
d_gene: .
v_gene: TRBV7-2
j_gene: TRBJ1-2
CDR3aa: CASSLQGIYGYTF
CDR3nt: TGTGCCAGCAGCTTACAGGGTATCTATGGCTACACCTTC

abundance: .
d_gene: .
v_gene: TRBV7-6
j_gene: TRBJ1-2
CDR3aa: CASSLDAAKYYGYTF
CDR3nt: TGTGCCAGCAGCTTAGATGCCGCTAAGTATTATGGCTACACCTTC

abundance: .
d_gene: .
v_gene: TRBV20-1
j_gene: TRBJ1-2
CDR3aa: CSAPGVYGYTF
CDR3nt: TGCAGTGCTCCAGGGGTCTATGGCTACACCTTC

abundance: once
d_gene: .
v_gene: TRBV6-7
j_gene: TRBJ1-4
CDR3aa: CARDRGINEKLFF
CDR3nt: TGTGCCAGGGACCGGGGCATAAATGAAAAACTGTTTTTT

abundance: .
d_gene: TRBD2
v_gene: TRBV19
j_gene: TRBJ2-1
CDR3aa: CASSRRESSGSGEQFF
CDR3nt: TGTGCCAGTAGTCGACGGGAATCTAGCGGGAGTGGTGAGCAGTTCTTC

abundance: .
d_gene: TRBD2
v_gene: TRBV28
j_gene: TRBJ2-7
CDR3aa: CASSSGTRNEQYF
CDR3nt: TGTGCCAGCAGTTCCGGGACTAGAAATGAGCAGTACTTC

abundance: .
d_gene: TRBD2
v_gene: TRBV7-2
j_gene: TRBJ2-1
CDR3aa: CASSSAASGGNEQFF
CDR3nt: TGTGCCAGCAGCTCGGCGGCTAGCGGGGGGAATGAGCAGTTCTTC